This passage covers 10 T cell receptor beta chains from one sample sequenced in a study of molecular identifiers for immune sequencing clone quantification. TCRdb processed the PCR reads anew with MiXCR; each CDR3 protein has one entry. The table shows 490,000 or so distinct CDR3 sequences, with 20% to 25% occurring only once. The sample consisted of naive CD8+ T cells from blood, with Jurkat cell RNA spiked in. Regarding subset: FACS-sorted CD8+CD4-CCR7+CD45RA+ naive T cells. These receptors came from a human donor in good health. Some libraries in this study had Jurkat cell RNA spiked in.

This chain connects TRBV19 to TRBJ1-1; the D is unclear. The length of the CDR3 is 13 residues. The V end lost 7 bases, the J end lost 3 bases, and 12 bases lay between the germline ends. CDR1 LNHDA and CDR2 SQIVND come from the germline V gene (reference sequence). CDR3 amino acids: CASTHYDHTEAFF. DNA for the CDR3: TGTGCCAGTACCCATTATGATCACACTGAAGCTTTCTTT.

This clonotype was counted once. This may arise from a read error, as a much more abundant clone is one base away. The genes are TRBV7-2 and TRBJ2-1; weak D call: TRBD1 (6 bases). The CDR3 covers 13 residues. V lost 8 bases and J 7 bases, leaving 15 bases between the germline ends. Germline CDR1 is SGHTA and CDR2 is FQGNSA. CDR3 protein: CASGINQGNEQFF. The CDR3 DNA sequence: TGTGCCAGCGGCATAAATCAGGGGAATGAGCAGTTCTTC.

The chain carries TRBV6-2 or TRBV6-3 and TRBJ1-1; 7 bases match TRBD1. Germline V gene lookup returns CDR1 MNHEY and CDR2 SVGEGT. The CDR3 consists of 16 residues. Unmatched junction bases numbered 15, after V lost 6 bases and J lost 5 bases. The CDR3 loop is CASSRTGNTIGTEAFF. As DNA, the CDR3 is TGTGCCAGCAGCCGGACAGGTAATACCATAGGGACTGAAGCTTTCTTT.

The rearrangement uses TRBV6-6 and TRBJ2-7; TRBD1 aligns across 7 bases. V shed 2 bases and J 3 bases; nucleotides not matched to a gene: 4. The CDR3 is made up of 14 amino acids. Germline V gene lookup returns CDR1 MNHNY and CDR2 SVGAGI (reference sequence). The CDR3 here is CASSYQGQYYEQYF. CDR3 nucleotides: TGTGCCAGCAGTTACCAGGGACAGTACTACGAGCAGTACTTC.

In the case of this clonotype: A much more abundant neighbour one base away suggests this may be a read error. CDR3 DNA: TGCGGCAGCAGCCAAGAGGACAGGCAAGAGACCCAGTACTTC. Translated: CGSSQEDRQETQYF. The chain recombines TRBV4-1 with TRBJ2-5; 7 bases agree with TRBD1. Germline lookup yields CDR1 MGHRA and CDR2 YSYEKL. The CDR3 has 14 residues.

This clonotype was seen more than once but under ten times. At one end the junction does not follow the germline gene, possibly because of a read error. This chain connects TRBV28 to TRBJ2-7; TRBD2 aligns across 9 bases. Germline lookup yields CDR1 MDHEN and CDR2 SYDVKM. The CDR3 is 14 amino acids. The CDR3 coding sequence is TGTGCCAGCAATTTAGCGGGAGCCCCCTACGAGCAGTACTTC. It yields the protein CASNLAGAPYEQYF. Using reference TRBV28 and TRBJ2-7 for the parts outside the CDR3, the full variable domain is DVKVTQSSRYLVKRTGEKVFLECVQDMDHENMFWYRQDPGLGLRLIYFSYDVKMKEKGDIPEGYSVSREKKERFSLILESASTNQTSMYLCASNLAGAPYEQYFGPGTRLTVT.

J is TRBJ2-1 and V is TRBV4-3; possible D gene TRBD2, 6 bases. Trimming took 1 base from V and 0 from J, leaving 16 bases between them. CDR1 LGHNA and CDR2 YSLEER come from the germline V gene. The CDR3 loop spans 18 amino acids. CDR3: CASSQGVAGSRSYNEQFF. The CDR3 DNA reads as TGCGCCAGCAGCCAAGGGGTGGCGGGATCCCGCTCCTACAATGAGCAGTTCTTC.

As DNA, the CDR3 is TGTGCCAGTAGTATGACTAGCGAGGGGGCCTACGAGCAGTACTTC. It yields the protein CASSMTSEGAYEQYF. The chain links TRBV19 to TRBJ2-7; 8 bases match TRBD2. Unmatched junction bases numbered 6, after V lost 3 bases and J lost 2 bases. The V gene's germline CDR1 is LNHDA and CDR2 SQIVND (reference sequence). This CDR3 has 15 residues.

Many counts were recorded for this clonotype. The CDR3 sequence is CASRPGLAGGEQYF. CDR3 coding DNA: TGTGCCAGCAGGCCGGGACTAGCGGGAGGTGAGCAGTACTTC. The chain recombines TRBV12-3 or TRBV12-4 with TRBJ2-7; 15 nucleotides line up with TRBD2. Trimming cost V 6 bases and J 7 bases; bases outside gene matches: 4. This CDR3 has 14 amino acids.

The rearrangement links TRBV6-2 or TRBV6-3 to TRBJ1-2; D is ambiguous. Trimming left V 2 bases short and J 4 bases short, with 8 bases between. There are 13 residues in the CDR3. CDR1 and CDR2 (germline): MNHEY, SVGEGT. CDR3 sequence reads: CASSYPNFYGYTF. For the CDR3, the DNA is TGTGCCAGCAGTTACCCGAACTTCTATGGCTACACCTTC.